Reported below is one TCR beta chain. Per the original methods: Estimates of nucleated cell counts were drawn from the amplification of reference gene primers. Profiled with immunoSEQ multiplex PCR; TCRdb holds only in-frame clones, not every one. That table gives V, J and clone size, and the DNA gave D and trimming. The sample gives about 140,000 clones, 80% to 85% of which show up once; roughly 8.1% is in the top ten. The data are from a study of blood T cell repertoires in COVID-19. Whole-study context: The United States, Italy and Spain were the sources of the acute and convalescent COVID-19 samples. Sources were T cells, B-cell-depleted T cells, or PBMCs; the material itself was cDNA or gDNA.

The CDR3 runs to 14 residues. V lost 4 bases to trimming and J lost 1 base, with 10 bases between them. Looked up from germline, CDR1 is LGHDT and CDR2 is YNNKEL (reference sequence). The sequence derives from a woman aged 55-70 years with active or convalescent COVID-19. The sample was peripheral blood. J is TRBJ2-5 and V is TRBV3-1 (or the pseudogene TRBV3-2); a weak D match, TRBD2 (6 bases). The CDR3 DNA reads TGTGCCAGCAGCCTCAAGGGAGGCCAAGAGACCCAGTACTTC. Its protein product is CASSLKGGQETQYF.